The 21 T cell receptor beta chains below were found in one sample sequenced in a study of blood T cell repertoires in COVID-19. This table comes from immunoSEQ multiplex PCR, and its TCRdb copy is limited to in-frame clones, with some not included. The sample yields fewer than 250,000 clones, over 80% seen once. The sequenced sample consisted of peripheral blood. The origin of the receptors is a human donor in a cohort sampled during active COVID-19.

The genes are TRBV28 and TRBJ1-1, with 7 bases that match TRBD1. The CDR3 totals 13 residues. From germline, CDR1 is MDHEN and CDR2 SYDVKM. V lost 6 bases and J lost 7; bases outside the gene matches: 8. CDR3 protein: CASRATGALEAFF. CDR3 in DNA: TGTGCCAGCAGGGCCACAGGGGCTCTTGAAGCTTTCTTT.

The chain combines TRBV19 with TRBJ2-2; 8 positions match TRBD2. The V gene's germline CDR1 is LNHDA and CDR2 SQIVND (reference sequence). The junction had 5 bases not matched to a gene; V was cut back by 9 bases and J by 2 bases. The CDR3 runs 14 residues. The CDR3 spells CASGGEFNTGELFF. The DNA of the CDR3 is TGTGCCAGCGGGGGGGAGTTTAACACCGGGGAGCTGTTTTTT.

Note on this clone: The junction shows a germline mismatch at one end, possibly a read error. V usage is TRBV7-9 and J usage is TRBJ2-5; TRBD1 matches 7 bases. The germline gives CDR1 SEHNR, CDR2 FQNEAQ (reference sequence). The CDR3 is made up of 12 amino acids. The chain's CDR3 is CASSLGKGAQDF. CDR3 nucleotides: TGTGCCAGCAGCTTAGGGAAGGGGGCGCAGGACTTC.

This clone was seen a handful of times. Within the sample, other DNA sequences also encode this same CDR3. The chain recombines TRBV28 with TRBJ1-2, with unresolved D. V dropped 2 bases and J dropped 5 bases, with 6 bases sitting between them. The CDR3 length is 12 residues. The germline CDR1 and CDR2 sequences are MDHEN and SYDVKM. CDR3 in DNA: TGTGCCAGCAGTTTAGGAGGTTATGGCTACACCTTC. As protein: CASSLGGYGYTF.

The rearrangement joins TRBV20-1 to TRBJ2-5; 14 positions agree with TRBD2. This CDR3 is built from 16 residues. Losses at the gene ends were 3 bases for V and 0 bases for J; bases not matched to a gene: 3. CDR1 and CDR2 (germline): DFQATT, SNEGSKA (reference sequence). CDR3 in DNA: TGCAGTGCTAGTCGACTAGCGGGGGGGTACCAAGAGACCCAGTACTTC. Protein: CSASRLAGGYQETQYF.

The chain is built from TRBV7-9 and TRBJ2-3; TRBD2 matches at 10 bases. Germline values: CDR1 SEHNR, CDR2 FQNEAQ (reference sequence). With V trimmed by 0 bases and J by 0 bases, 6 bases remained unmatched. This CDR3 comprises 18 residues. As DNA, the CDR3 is TGTGCCAGCAGCTTAGCGATAGCGGGAGGTGGAAGCACAGATACGCAGTATTTT. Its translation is CASSLAIAGGGSTDTQYF.

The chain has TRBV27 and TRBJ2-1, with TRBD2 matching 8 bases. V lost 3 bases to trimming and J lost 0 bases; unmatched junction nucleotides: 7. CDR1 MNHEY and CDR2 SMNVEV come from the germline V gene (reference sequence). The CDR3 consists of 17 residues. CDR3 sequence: CASSFQSGSLSYNEQFF. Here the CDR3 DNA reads TGTGCCAGCAGTTTTCAAAGCGGGAGCCTCTCCTACAATGAGCAGTTCTTC.

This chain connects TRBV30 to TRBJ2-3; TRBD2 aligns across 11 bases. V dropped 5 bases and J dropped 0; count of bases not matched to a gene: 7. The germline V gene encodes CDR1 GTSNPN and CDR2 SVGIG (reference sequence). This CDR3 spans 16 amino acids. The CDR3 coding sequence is TGTGCCTGGGCCCCCCGACTAGCGGGGAGCACAGATACGCAGTATTTT. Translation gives CAWAPRLAGSTDTQYF.

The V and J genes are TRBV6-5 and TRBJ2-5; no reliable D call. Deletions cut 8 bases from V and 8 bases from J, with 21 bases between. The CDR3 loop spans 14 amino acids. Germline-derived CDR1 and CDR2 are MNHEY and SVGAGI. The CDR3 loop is CASSSAASVETQYF. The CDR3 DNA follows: TGTGCCAGCTCCTCTGCGGCCAGTGTTGAAACCCAGTACTTC.

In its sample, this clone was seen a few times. CDR3 nucleotide sequence: TGTGCCAGCAGTTTGGGACAAAGCGATCCCCTCCACTTT. Translation: CASSLGQSDPLHF. The chain has TRBV12-3 or TRBV12-4 and TRBJ1-6; D possibly corresponds to TRBD1 (6 bases). CDR3 size: 13 residues. V lost 3 bases and J lost 13, with 13 bases in between.

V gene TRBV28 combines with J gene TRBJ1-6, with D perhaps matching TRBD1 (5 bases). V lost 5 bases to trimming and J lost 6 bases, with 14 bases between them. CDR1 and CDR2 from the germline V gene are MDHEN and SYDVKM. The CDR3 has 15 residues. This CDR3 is CASSIQKGVNSPLHF. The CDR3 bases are TGTGCCAGCAGTATCCAGAAAGGGGTTAATTCACCCCTCCACTTT. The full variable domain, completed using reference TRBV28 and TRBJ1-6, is DVKVTQSSRYLVKRTGEKVFLECVQDMDHENMFWYRQDPGLGLRLIYFSYDVKMKEKGDIPEGYSVSREKKERFSLILESASTNQTSMYLCASSIQKGVNSPLHFGNGTRLTVT.

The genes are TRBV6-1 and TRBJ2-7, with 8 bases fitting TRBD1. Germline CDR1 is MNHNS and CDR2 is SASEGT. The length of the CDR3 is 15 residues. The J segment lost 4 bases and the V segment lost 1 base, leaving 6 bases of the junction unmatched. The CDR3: CASSEEAGGWYEQYF. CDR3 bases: TGTGCCAGCAGTGAAGAGGCAGGGGGCTGGTACGAGCAGTACTTC.

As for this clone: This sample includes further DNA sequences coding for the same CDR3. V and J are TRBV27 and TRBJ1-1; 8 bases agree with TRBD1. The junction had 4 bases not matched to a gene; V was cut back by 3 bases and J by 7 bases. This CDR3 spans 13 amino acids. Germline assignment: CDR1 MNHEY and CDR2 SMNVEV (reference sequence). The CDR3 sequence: CASSFPGGFEAFF. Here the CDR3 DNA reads TGTGCCAGCAGTTTTCCAGGGGGCTTTGAAGCTTTCTTT.

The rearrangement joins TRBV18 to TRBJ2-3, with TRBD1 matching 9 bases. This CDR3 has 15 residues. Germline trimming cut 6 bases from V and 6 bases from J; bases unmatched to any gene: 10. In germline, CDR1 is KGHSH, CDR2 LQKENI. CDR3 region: CASSFQGTGLDTQYF. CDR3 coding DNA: TGTGCCAGCTCGTTTCAAGGGACAGGGTTGGATACGCAGTATTTT.

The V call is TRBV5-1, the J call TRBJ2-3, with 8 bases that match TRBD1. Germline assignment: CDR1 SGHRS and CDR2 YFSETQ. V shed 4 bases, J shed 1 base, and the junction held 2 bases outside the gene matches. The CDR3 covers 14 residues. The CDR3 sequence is CASSAGQGTDTQYF. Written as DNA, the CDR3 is TGCGCCAGCAGCGCGGGACAGGGCACAGATACGCAGTATTTT. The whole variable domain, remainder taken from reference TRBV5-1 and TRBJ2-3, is KAGVTQTPRYLIKTRGQQVTLSCSPISGHRSVSWYQQTPGQGLQFLFEYFSETQRNKGNFPGRFSGRQFSNSRSEMNVSTLELGDSALYLCASSAGQGTDTQYFGPGTRLTVL.

The CDR3 spells CASRAGGREKLFF. As DNA, the CDR3 is TGTGCCAGCAGAGCAGGGGGCCGGGAAAAACTGTTTTTT. V is TRBV27 and J is TRBJ1-4; 8 bases are shared with TRBD1. The CDR3 has 13 residues. Per the germline V gene, CDR1 is MNHEY and CDR2 is SMNVEV (reference sequence). With 6 bases clipped from V and 8 bases from J, the junction kept 5 bases outside the gene matches.

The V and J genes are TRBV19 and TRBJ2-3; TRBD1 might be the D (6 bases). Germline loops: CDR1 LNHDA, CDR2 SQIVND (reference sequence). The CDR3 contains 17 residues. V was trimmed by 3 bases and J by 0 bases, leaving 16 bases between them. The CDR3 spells CASSMLWGLTSTDTQYF. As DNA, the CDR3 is TGTGCCAGTAGTATGTTGTGGGGGCTCACTAGCACAGATACGCAGTATTTT.

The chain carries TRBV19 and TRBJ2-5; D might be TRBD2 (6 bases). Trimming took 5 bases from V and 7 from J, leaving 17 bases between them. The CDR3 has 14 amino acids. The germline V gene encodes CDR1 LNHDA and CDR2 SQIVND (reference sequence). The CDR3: CASSVLGTEGTQYF. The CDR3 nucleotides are TGTGCCAGTAGTGTCCTCGGGACGGAGGGGACCCAGTACTTC.

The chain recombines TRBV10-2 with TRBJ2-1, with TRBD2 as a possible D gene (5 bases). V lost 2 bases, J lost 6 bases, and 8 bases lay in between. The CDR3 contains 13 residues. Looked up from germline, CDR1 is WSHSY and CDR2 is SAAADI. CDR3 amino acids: CASSEQEVNEQFF. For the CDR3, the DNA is TGCGCCAGCAGTGAGCAGGAGGTCAATGAGCAGTTCTTC.

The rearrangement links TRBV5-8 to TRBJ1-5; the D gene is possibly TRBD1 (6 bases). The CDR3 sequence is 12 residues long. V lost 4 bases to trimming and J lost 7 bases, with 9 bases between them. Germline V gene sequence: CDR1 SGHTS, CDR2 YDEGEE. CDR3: CASSLQGQPQHF. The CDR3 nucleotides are TGTGCCAGCAGCCTACAGGGACAGCCCCAGCATTTT.

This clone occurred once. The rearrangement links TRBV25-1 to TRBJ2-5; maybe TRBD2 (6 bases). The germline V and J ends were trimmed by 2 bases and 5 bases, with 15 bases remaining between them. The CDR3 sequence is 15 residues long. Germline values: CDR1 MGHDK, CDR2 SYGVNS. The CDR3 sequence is CASSEPGGDSETQYF. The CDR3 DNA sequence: TGTGCCAGCAGTGAACCTGGCGGGGATTCTGAGACCCAGTACTTC.